The next 11 T cell receptor beta chains were all read from a single sample in a study of long-term antiretroviral therapy in people with HIV. Survey level was the resolution at which the v3.0 immunoSEQ assay ran. The data were produced by immunoSEQ multiplex PCR, yet TCRdb's version contains in-frame clones alone and is incomplete. The sample lists tens of thousands of clones; about 80% were seen once. This material consisted of unsorted PBMCs, taken 1.1 years before starting antiretroviral therapy. Receptor source: a woman aged 40 to 49 with HIV.

This clone was seen just once. V usage is TRBV5-1 and J usage is TRBJ1-1; D is unclear. Germline-derived CDR1 and CDR2 are SGHRS and YFSETQ. This CDR3 has 13 amino acids. Trimming removed 4 bases at V and 3 bases at J, with 10 bases between. In DNA, the CDR3 is TGCGCCAGCAGCGACCGGGGAGACACTGAAGCTTTCTTT. Its translation is CASSDRGDTEAFF.

This clone was counted once. This chain connects TRBV6-5 to TRBJ2-5; the match to TRBD2 covers 12 bases. Unmatched junction bases numbered 5, after V lost 4 bases and J lost 2 bases. The CDR3 is 16 residues long. The V gene's germline CDR1 is MNHEY and CDR2 SVGAGI. CDR3 bases: TGTGCCAGCAGTTTTTCCCTAGCGGGGGGGCAAGAGACCCAGTACTTC. It is translated as CASSFSLAGGQETQYF.

The CDR3 DNA reads TGTGCCAGCAGCGTAGTAGCGGGGTACAATGAGCAGTTCTTC. Encoded protein: CASSVVAGYNEQFF. J is TRBJ2-1 and V is TRBV9; 8 bases match TRBD2. J was trimmed by 4 bases and V by 0 bases; bases with no gene match: 0. Germline CDR1 reads SGDLS; CDR2 reads YYNGEE. The CDR3 has 14 residues.

The chain uses TRBV10-3 and TRBJ2-3; 14 bases fit TRBD2. With V trimmed by 0 bases and J by 6 bases, 5 bases remained unmatched. The germline V gene has CDR1 ENHRY and CDR2 SYGVKD. The CDR3 runs to 17 residues. CDR3 in DNA: TGTGCCATCAGTGAGTCGACGGGGACTAGCGGGAGTGATACGCAGTATTTT. This sequence encodes CAISESTGTSGSDTQYF.

This rearrangement joins TRBV4-1 to TRBJ2-5; tentative D call: TRBD2 (5 bases). The V end was cut by 0 bases, the J end by 7 bases, with 15 bases between. CDR1 and CDR2 from the germline V gene are MGHRA and YSYEKL. This CDR3 region has 15 residues. The CDR3 DNA is TGCGCCAGCAGCCAAGAAGTACAGATACTAGGGACCCAGTACTTC. It translates to CASSQEVQILGTQYF.

This clone was seen a handful of times. The V gene is TRBV28, the J gene TRBJ2-7, with TRBD2 as a possible D gene (5 bases). The CDR3 runs to 18 residues. V was clipped by 4 bases and J by 5 bases, with 27 bases between them. CDR1 and CDR2 from the germline V gene are MDHEN and SYDVKM. The CDR3 spells CASSSAPIAYGIQHEQYF. DNA of the CDR3: TGTGCCAGCAGTTCCGCTCCCATAGCTTACGGGATCCAACACGAGCAGTACTTC. Together with reference TRBV28 and TRBJ2-7, the CDR3 gives the full variable domain: DVKVTQSSRYLVKRTGEKVFLECVQDMDHENMFWYRQDPGLGLRLIYFSYDVKMKEKGDIPEGYSVSREKKERFSLILESASTNQTSMYLCASSSAPIAYGIQHEQYFGPGTRLTVT.

This chain connects TRBV6-1 to TRBJ1-2, with 9 positions matching TRBD1. The CDR3 extends over 15 amino acids. Trimming cost V 3 bases and J 3 bases; bases outside gene matches: 5. Per germline, CDR1 MNHNS and CDR2 SASEGT. The CDR3 region is CASSDGQGTYYGYTF. CDR3 sequence (DNA): TGTGCCAGCAGTGATGGACAGGGGACATACTATGGCTACACCTTC.

This chain joins TRBV29-1 and TRBJ2-7; D gene ambiguous. The CDR3 loop spans 12 amino acids. Trimming pared 4 bases from V and 4 bases from J, leaving 11 bases between. The V gene's germline CDR1 is SQVTM and CDR2 ANQGSEA. Here the CDR3 reads CSVVWGVYEQYF. The DNA of the CDR3 is TGCAGCGTTGTATGGGGTGTATACGAGCAGTACTTC.

This chain connects TRBV7-6 to TRBJ2-7, with 9 positions matching TRBD1. Looked up from germline, CDR1 is SGHVS and CDR2 is FNYEAQ. This CDR3 has 13 amino acids. Trimming cost V 7 bases and J 2 bases; bases outside gene matches: 3. CDR3 in DNA: TGTGCCAGCACCGGGACAGGGCCCTACGAGCAGTACTTC. It codes for CASTGTGPYEQYF.

This clone was detected once. The J gene is TRBJ1-1, the V gene TRBV7-9; TRBD1 might be the D (5 bases). The ends were cut back, 2 bases at V and 5 bases at J, with 15 bases in the middle. Germline lookup yields CDR1 SEHNR and CDR2 FQNEAQ (reference sequence). This CDR3 has 15 amino acids. CDR3 DNA: TGTGCCAGCAGCTTATTCGACAGAGGAACTACTGAAGCTTTCTTT. It specifies CASSLFDRGTTEAFF. Supplemented by reference TRBV7-9 and TRBJ1-1, the full variable domain reads DTGVSQNPRHKITKRGQNVTFRCDPISEHNRLYWYRQTLGQGPEFLTYFQNEAQLEKSRLLSDRFSAERPKGSFSTLEIQRTEQGDSAMYLCASSLFDRGTTEAFFGQGTRLTVV.

In this sample, this clone turned up a few times. The chain joins TRBV29-1 to TRBJ1-1; D is unclear. This CDR3 has 11 amino acids. Germline V gives CDR1 SQVTM, CDR2 ANQGSEA. V shed 6 bases and J shed 1 base, with 6 bases lying between them. CDR3 in amino acids: CSVAENTEAFF. The CDR3 DNA follows: TGCAGCGTCGCAGAGAACACTGAAGCTTTCTTT.